One and the same sample provided the 6 T cell receptor beta chains below, sequenced in a study of T cell responses to AZD1222 COVID-19 vaccine. The table came from immunoSEQ multiplex PCR; TCRdb's copy has only in-frame clones and leaves some out. The repertoire consists of around 110,000 clones, with 90% occurring once and the leading ten covering over 4.5%. Material: peripheral blood, obtained on day 0 of AZD1222 vaccination. These receptor sequences come from an adult in good health.

The rearrangement links TRBV6-2 or TRBV6-3 to TRBJ2-7, with TRBD2 matching 13 bases. The CDR3 is made up of 15 amino acids. The junction had 1 base not matched to a gene; V was cut back by 0 bases and J by 5 bases. Germline V lookup: CDR1 MNHEY, CDR2 SVGEGT. CDR3 nucleotide sequence: TGTGCCAGCAGTTACTCACTAGCGGGAGGGAACGAGCAGTACTTC. Translation: CASSYSLAGGNEQYF.

This chain links TRBV12-3 or TRBV12-4 with TRBJ1-5; no clear D gene. The CDR3 extends over 13 amino acids. V was clipped by 3 bases and J by 9 bases, with 12 bases between them. The CDR3 spells CASSLGRATPQHF. CDR3 sequence (DNA): TGTGCCAGCAGTTTGGGCCGCGCAACGCCCCAGCATTTT.

The CDR3 here is CASSLGQSQETQYF. In DNA form, the CDR3 reads TGTGCCAGCAGTTTAGGGCAGTCCCAAGAGACCCAGTACTTC. The rearrangement links TRBV28 to TRBJ2-5; no clear D gene. The ends were cut back, 2 bases at V and 1 base at J, with 8 bases in the middle. The CDR3 loop spans 14 amino acids. CDR1 and CDR2 from the germline V gene are MDHEN and SYDVKM.

The chain combines TRBV7-3 with TRBJ2-1; 11 positions agree with TRBD1. The length of the CDR3 is 15 residues. Looked up from germline, CDR1 is SGHTA and CDR2 is FQGTGA. V was clipped by 1 base and J by 5 bases; unmatched bases: 1. In DNA form, the CDR3 reads TGTGCCAGCAGCTTAAGGACAGGGGGCAACAATGAGCAGTTCTTC. Amino acids: CASSLRTGGNNEQFF.

J is TRBJ2-1 and V is TRBV6-4; perhaps TRBD2 as D (6 bases). CDR3 length: 15 amino acids. Trimming shortened V by 2 bases and J by 5 bases, and 13 bases separated the two germline ends. Germline V gene data show CDR1 as MRHNA and CDR2 as SNTAGT. As DNA, the CDR3 is TGTGCCAGCAGTGACCCCGGCCGGGGGAACAATGAGCAGTTCTTC. Its protein product is CASSDPGRGNNEQFF.

The gene calls are TRBV2 and TRBJ1-2; no clear D. Germline lookup yields CDR1 SNHLY and CDR2 FYNNEI. Trimming took 9 bases from V and 1 from J, leaving 12 bases between them. The CDR3 sequence is 13 residues long. CDR3 in amino acids: CARLKTSNYGYTF. In DNA, the CDR3 is TGTGCCAGACTGAAGACGAGTAACTATGGCTACACCTTC.